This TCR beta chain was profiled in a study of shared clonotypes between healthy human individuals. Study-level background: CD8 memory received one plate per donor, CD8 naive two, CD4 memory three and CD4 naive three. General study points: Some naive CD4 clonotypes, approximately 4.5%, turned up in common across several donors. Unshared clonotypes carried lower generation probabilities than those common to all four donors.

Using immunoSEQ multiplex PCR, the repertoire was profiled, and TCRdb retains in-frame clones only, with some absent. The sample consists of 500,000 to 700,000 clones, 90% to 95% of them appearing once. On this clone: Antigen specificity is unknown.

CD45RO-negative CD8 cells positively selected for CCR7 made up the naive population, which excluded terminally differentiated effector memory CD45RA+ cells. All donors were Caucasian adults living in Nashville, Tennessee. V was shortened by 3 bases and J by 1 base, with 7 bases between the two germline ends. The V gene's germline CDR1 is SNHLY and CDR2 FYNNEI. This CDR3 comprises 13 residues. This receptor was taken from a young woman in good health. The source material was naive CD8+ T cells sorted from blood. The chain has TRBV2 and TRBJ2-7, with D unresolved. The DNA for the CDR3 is TGTGCCAGCAGTGAGGTGGGATCCTACGAGCAGTACTTC. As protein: CASSEVGSYEQYF.